This T cell receptor beta chain was obtained from a study of glioma-infiltrating T cells. Study-level results: Very few CDR3 sequences were shared between tissue and blood. Tissue-blood divergence was below expectation in non-neoplastic patients, above in gliomas.

The iRepertoire nested amplicon-rescue multiplex PCR amplified TCR alpha and beta CDR3s from RNA. Tissue mRNA or PBMC total RNA, roughly 95-400 ng, went into one-step reverse transcription and amplification. Each CDR3 protein is one row after TCRdb ran MiXCR on the multiplex PCR reads. The table shows roughly 120,000 distinct CDR3 sequences, with roughly 25% occurring only once. CDR1 is SGHRS and CDR2 is YFSETQ in the germline V gene. This CDR3 is 14 amino acids long. Trimming cost V 5 bases and J 2 bases, with 13 bases left between them. This clonotype was seen many times. Its cognate antigen is unknown.

The V and J genes are TRBV5-1 and TRBJ1-2; D call uncertain. The receptor's source is a human donor with low-grade glioma or glioblastoma, undergoing nonglioma brain surgery, or in good health (not recorded which). The sample consisted of glioma tissue, nonneoplastic brain tissue, or PBMCs (not recorded which). CDR3: CASSGEGVNYGYTF. CDR3 nucleotides: TGCGCCAGCAGTGGGGAGGGAGTGAACTATGGCTACACCTTC.